The 12 T cell receptor beta chains below all came from one sample that was sequenced in a study of prognosis after radiotherapy for stage I lung cancer. From genomic DNA, TCR beta CDR3 was amplified by two-round multiplex PCR. First-round PCR amplification was performed with primers specific to each TRBV and TRBJ gene. TCRdb reanalysed the multiplex PCR reads using MiXCR and keeps one entry per CDR3 protein. The data hold tens of thousands of distinct CDR3 sequences, with 30% to 40% observed a single time. The starting material was PBMCs, obtained before or after stereotactic body radiation therapy (not recorded which). The source of these receptors is a donor of 50 years or more with non-small cell lung cancer.

The table lists this clonotype with many counts. The V call is TRBV6-1, the J call TRBJ2-7, with 10 bases matching TRBD1. The CDR3 runs to 15 residues. Trimming cost V 7 bases and J 1 base; bases outside gene matches: 7. The germline V gene has CDR1 MNHNS and CDR2 SASEGT. CDR3 nucleotides: TGTGCCAGCATGGAGACAGGGGGCAGGTCCTACGAGCAGTACTTC. It encodes CASMETGGRSYEQYF.

The chain uses TRBV6-4 and TRBJ2-1; D possibly corresponds to TRBD2 (6 bases). Germline loops: CDR1 MRHNA, CDR2 SNTAGT. The V end lost 5 bases, the J end lost 9 bases, and 14 bases lay between the germline ends. The CDR3 covers 13 residues. The chain's CDR3 is CASSRSVGGEQFF. The DNA for the CDR3 is TGTGCCAGCAGTAGGTCGGTGGGGGGTGAGCAGTTCTTC.

This clonotype was seen many times. The V call is TRBV3-1, the J call TRBJ2-7, with D tentatively TRBD1 or TRBD2 (5 bases each). The CDR3 runs to 13 residues. The germline V and J ends were trimmed by 8 bases and 4 bases, with 15 bases remaining between them. From germline, CDR1 is LGHDT and CDR2 YNNKEL (reference sequence). CDR3: CASRNGARYEQYF. The CDR3 DNA reads as TGTGCCAGCCGGAACGGGGCTAGGTACGAGCAGTACTTC.

V gene TRBV7-9 combines with J gene TRBJ2-1; D is unresolved. V was cut by 1 base and J by 8 bases, with 9 bases left in between. The germline V gene has CDR1 SEHNR and CDR2 FQNEAQ (reference sequence). The CDR3 sequence is 13 residues long. CDR3 protein: CASSLVQMDEQFF. Written as DNA, the CDR3 is TGTGCCAGCAGCTTAGTCCAGATGGATGAGCAGTTCTTC.

There are many counts of this clonotype. The chain uses TRBV30 and TRBJ1-3; no definite D call. This CDR3 comprises 14 residues. Germline values: CDR1 GTSNPN, CDR2 SVGIG (reference sequence). Trimming removed 2 bases from V and 0 bases from J, with 8 bases in between. The CDR3 is CAWSRTISGNTIYF. The CDR3 region has the DNA TGTGCCTGGAGTCGGACGATCTCTGGAAACACCATATATTTT.

In regard to this clonotype: This may come from a read error, since a much larger clone is one base off. The rearrangement links TRBV6-1 to TRBJ2-3, with TRBD2 as a possible D gene (5 bases). The V end was cut by 8 bases, the J end by 7 bases, with 10 bases between. The CDR3 runs to 11 residues. Germline V lookup: CDR1 MNHNS, CDR2 SASEGT. As DNA, the CDR3 is TGTGCCAGCTTGAGAGGGTATACGCAGTATTTT. Its protein product is CASLRGYTQYF.

This clonotype was counted ten times or more. CDR3 residues: CASTTRAGGSNTGELFF. The CDR3 DNA reads as TGTGCCAGCACCACCCGAGCGGGAGGCTCGAACACCGGGGAGCTGTTTTTT. The V and J genes are TRBV12-3 or TRBV12-4 and TRBJ2-2; TRBD2 aligns across 9 bases. The CDR3 sequence is 17 residues long. The ends lost 7 bases at V and 0 bases at J; junction bases unmatched: 9.

V and J are TRBV7-3 and TRBJ1-5; the D gene is possibly TRBD1 (6 bases). V shed 8 bases and J shed 5 bases, with 19 bases lying between them. This CDR3 spans 15 amino acids. CDR1 is SGHTA and CDR2 is FQGTGA in the germline V gene. The CDR3 spells CASGGPRVGDQPQHF. The DNA of the CDR3 is TGTGCCAGCGGGGGCCCGCGGGTGGGGGATCAGCCCCAGCATTTT. Based on the CDR3 plus reference TRBV7-3 and TRBJ1-5, the full variable domain is GAGVSQTPSNKVTEKGKYVELRCDPISGHTALYWYRQSLGQGPEFLIYFQGTGAADDSGLPNDRFFAVRPEGSVSTLKIQRTERGDSAVYLCASGGPRVGDQPQHFGDGTRLSIL.

With regard to this clonotype: A read error may account for a junction end that differs from germline. The rearrangement joins TRBV6-1 to TRBJ1-6, with D unclear. The CDR3 sequence is 14 residues long. CDR1 and CDR2 from the germline V gene are MNHNS and SASEGT. This chain's CDR3 is CASSYARYKSPLQF. The CDR3 nucleotides read TGTGCCAGCAGTTACGCCCGGTACAAGTCACCCCTCCAATTT.

The sample holds a few counts of this clonotype. This likely came from a read error, as a far larger clone is one base away. The chain recombines TRBV7-8 with TRBJ2-1; tentative D call: TRBD1 (6 bases). CDR1 is SGHVS, CDR2 FQNEAQ, per germline. The V gene lost 3 bases and the J gene lost 9 bases, with 15 bases spanning the gap. The CDR3 has 14 residues. CDR3 protein: CASSFRTVPGEQFF. CDR3 in DNA: TGTGCCAGCAGCTTTCGGACAGTGCCGGGTGAGCAGTTCTTC.

This clonotype was counted between two and nine times. The chain couples TRBV5-4 to TRBJ2-6; tentative D call: TRBD1 (6 bases). The germline V gene has CDR1 SGHNT and CDR2 YYREEE (reference sequence). Trimming removed 10 bases from V and 4 bases from J, with 18 bases in between. The CDR3 consists of 15 residues. This CDR3 is CASHARTDGANVLTF. CDR3 sequence (DNA): TGTGCCTCCCATGCAAGGACAGACGGGGCCAACGTCCTGACTTTC.

On this clonotype itself: This is likely an artifact of a read error, given a far larger clone one base away. This sequence joins TRBV7-9 and TRBJ2-1; TRBD1 aligns across 9 bases. CDR3 length equals 15 residues. Germline-derived CDR1 and CDR2 are SEHNR and FQNEAQ (reference sequence). The CDR3 coding sequence is TGTGCCAGAAGCTTTACAGGGGGCCCCTACAATGAGCAGTTCTTC. Its protein is CARSFTGGPYNEQFF.